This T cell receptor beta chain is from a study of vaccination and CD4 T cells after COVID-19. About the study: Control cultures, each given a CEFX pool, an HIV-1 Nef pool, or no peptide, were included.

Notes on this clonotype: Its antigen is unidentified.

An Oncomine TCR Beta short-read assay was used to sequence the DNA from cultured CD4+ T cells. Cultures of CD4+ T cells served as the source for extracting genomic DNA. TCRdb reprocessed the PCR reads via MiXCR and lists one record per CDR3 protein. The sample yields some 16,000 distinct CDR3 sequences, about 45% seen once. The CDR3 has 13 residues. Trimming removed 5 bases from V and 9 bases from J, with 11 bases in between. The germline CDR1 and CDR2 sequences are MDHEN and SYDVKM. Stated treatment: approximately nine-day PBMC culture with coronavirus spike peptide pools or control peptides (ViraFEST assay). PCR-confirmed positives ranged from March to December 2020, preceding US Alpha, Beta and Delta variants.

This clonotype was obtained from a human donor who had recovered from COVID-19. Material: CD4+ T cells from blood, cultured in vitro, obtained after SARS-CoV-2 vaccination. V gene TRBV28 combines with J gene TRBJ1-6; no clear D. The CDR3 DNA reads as TGTGCCAGCAGTCTACCGGGATTTTCACCCCTCCACTTT. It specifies CASSLPGFSPLHF.